The clone carrying this TCR beta chain was seen ten or more times. The record originates from a study of Graves' ophthalmopathy and Graves' hyperthyroidism. No donor had other autoimmune disease, uncontrolled infection, pregnancy or lactation. CDR1 is SGDLS, CDR2 YYNGEE, per germline. Trimming removed 3 bases at V and 6 bases at J, with 12 bases between. CDR3 length: 13 residues. RNA transcripts served as template for amplifying TCR beta CDR3 sequences. HTBI-primed first-round RT-PCR preceded second-round multiplex PCR. TCRdb processed the multiplex PCR reads anew with MiXCR; each CDR3 protein has one entry. Of 740,000 or so distinct CDR3 sequences listed, 40% are singletons.

V and J are TRBV9 and TRBJ1-1; possible D gene TRBD1, 5 bases. Sequencing was done on a sample of peripheral blood. The TCR sequence derives from an adult man with Graves' ophthalmopathy. The CDR3 is CASSAIGGAEAFF. The CDR3 nucleotides read TGTGCCAGCAGCGCGATAGGAGGGGCTGAAGCTTTCTTT.